These 28 T cell receptor beta chains were all obtained from the same sample, sequenced in a study of OX40 agonist ivuxolimab in advanced cancers. Method: immunoSEQ multiplex PCR; TCRdb's copy keeps in-frame clones and lacks some. The sample shows tens of thousands of clones, 80% to 90% of them seen only once. This specimen was CD4+ or CD8+ T cells sorted from blood, taken in a trial of the OX40 agonist ivuxolimab. These receptor sequences come from an adult with an advanced solid tumor such as melanoma, head and neck, liver or kidney cancer.

The rearrangement joins TRBV15 to TRBJ2-2; 7 positions match TRBD1. The junction had 10 bases not matched to a gene; V was cut back by 7 bases and J by 5 bases. The germline V gene has CDR1 LNHNV and CDR2 YYDKDF (reference sequence). This CDR3 spans 15 amino acids. CDR3 nucleotide sequence: TGTGCCACCACAGACAGTTACAGGGGAACCGGGGAGCTGTTTTTT. Encoded protein: CATTDSYRGTGELFF.

The chain links TRBV19 to TRBJ1-2; D not resolved. Germline lookup yields CDR1 LNHDA and CDR2 SQIVND (reference sequence). Trimming took 3 bases from V and 3 from J, leaving 14 bases between them. The CDR3 is made up of 15 amino acids. Here the CDR3 reads CASSMAGGRDYGYTF. DNA of the CDR3: TGTGCCAGTAGTATGGCGGGAGGTCGTGACTATGGCTACACCTTC. The variable domain in full, completed from reference TRBV19 and TRBJ1-2, reads DGGITQSPKYLFRKEGQNVTLSCEQNLNHDAMYWYRQDPGQGLRLIYYSQIVNDFQKGDIAEGYSVSREKKESFPLTVTSAQKNPTAFYLCASSMAGGRDYGYTFGSGTRLTVV.

This clone came up a few times. This chain connects TRBV19 to TRBJ1-1; weak D call: TRBD1 (6 bases). Looked up from germline, CDR1 is LNHDA and CDR2 is SQIVND (reference sequence). The CDR3 covers 14 residues. The germline V and J ends were trimmed by 5 bases and 1 base, with 11 bases remaining between them. The CDR3 spells CASSWGPGNTEAFF. Written as DNA, the CDR3 is TGTGCCAGTAGTTGGGGGCCAGGGAACACTGAAGCTTTCTTT.

The gene calls are TRBV6-1 and TRBJ2-1; a weak D match, TRBD1 (6 bases). The CDR3 is 14 amino acids. CDR1 is MNHNS and CDR2 is SASEGT in the germline V gene. V was shortened by 5 bases and J by 1 base, with 9 bases between the two germline ends. The CDR3 DNA reads as TGTGCCAGCAGTTTTCAGGGGTCCTACAATGAGCAGTTCTTC. It yields the protein CASSFQGSYNEQFF.

The genes are TRBV2 and TRBJ1-5; 9 bases map to TRBD1. Germline CDR1 is SNHLY and CDR2 is FYNNEI. CDR3 length: 15 amino acids. With V trimmed by 5 bases and J by 9 bases, 11 bases remained unmatched. The CDR3 DNA reads TGTGCCAGCAGTTCTCCGACAGGGGGGTTTGGGCCCCAGCATTTT. The encoded protein is CASSSPTGGFGPQHF.

The chain couples TRBV28 to TRBJ2-1; D may correspond to TRBD1 or TRBD2 (5 bases each). V was pared by 7 bases and J by 10 bases, with 17 bases between. This CDR3 contains 13 residues. Germline V CDR1 and CDR2: MDHEN, SYDVKM. Here the CDR3 DNA reads TGTGCCAGCAAGGGGTGGTCTAGCAGGGAGCAGTTCTTC. Translation gives CASKGWSSREQFF. The full variable domain, in which reference TRBV28 and TRBJ2-1 provide the parts outside the CDR3, is DVKVTQSSRYLVKRTGEKVFLECVQDMDHENMFWYRQDPGLGLRLIYFSYDVKMKEKGDIPEGYSVSREKKERFSLILESASTNQTSMYLCASKGWSSREQFFGPGTRLTVL.

Notes on this clone: Other DNA sequences within the sample encode an identical CDR3. V gene TRBV14 combines with J gene TRBJ2-7; no definite D call. Germline V lookup: CDR1 SGHDN, CDR2 FVKESK. V was shortened by 0 bases and J by 6 bases, with 3 bases between the two germline ends. The CDR3 loop spans 11 amino acids. The CDR3 nucleotides are TGTGCCAGCAGCCAAGAGGGCGAGCAGTACTTC. It encodes CASSQEGEQYF.

The V gene is TRBV7-3, the J gene TRBJ2-7, with 8 bases fitting TRBD1. The length of the CDR3 is 14 residues. The V and J ends lost 5 bases and 3 bases, in that order; junction bases with no gene match: 6. From germline, CDR1 is SGHTA and CDR2 FQGTGA. Here the CDR3 reads CASSPGTGVYEQYF. CDR3 DNA: TGTGCCAGCAGCCCCGGGACAGGAGTCTACGAGCAGTACTTC.

V gene TRBV6-5 combines with J gene TRBJ1-2, with D tentatively TRBD1 (5 bases). V shed 2 bases and J shed 2 bases, with 6 bases lying between them. CDR3 size: 13 residues. CDR1 MNHEY and CDR2 SVGAGI come from the germline V gene. The DNA for the CDR3 is TGTGCCAGCAGTTACGAGGGGAACTATGGCTACACCTTC. This gives the protein CASSYEGNYGYTF.

J is TRBJ2-7 and V is TRBV2, with TRBD1 matching 8 bases. The V gene's germline CDR1 is SNHLY and CDR2 FYNNEI. The CDR3 consists of 15 residues. The ends lost 8 bases at V and 3 bases at J; junction bases unmatched: 12. As DNA, the CDR3 is TGTGCCAGCGAATTTGGGGACAGGAGTGACTACGAGCAGTACTTC. Encoded protein: CASEFGDRSDYEQYF.

J is TRBJ2-3 and V is TRBV11-3, with TRBD1 matching over 10 bases. There are 15 residues in the CDR3. Germline loops: CDR1 SGHNT, CDR2 YENEEA. V was pared by 4 bases and J by 4 bases, with 5 bases of the junction left unmatched. The CDR3 region is CASSSGTGVADTQYF. CDR3 nucleotide sequence: TGTGCCAGCAGCTCTGGGACAGGGGTAGCAGATACGCAGTATTTT.

This clone was observed a single time. The chain combines TRBV5-1 with TRBJ2-5; 9 nucleotides align to TRBD1. CDR1 is SGHRS, CDR2 YFSETQ, per germline. CDR3 size: 19 residues. V lost 2 bases to trimming and J lost 3 bases; unmatched junction nucleotides: 17. In DNA, the CDR3 is TGCGCCAGCAGCTTCGTCGTGGTTCGGGACAGGGTCGGGAAAGAGACCCAGTACTTC. It is translated as CASSFVVVRDRVGKETQYF.

J is TRBJ1-1 and V is TRBV19, with D maybe TRBD1 (5 bases). CDR1 is LNHDA, CDR2 SQIVND, per germline (reference sequence). Trimming stripped 3 bases from V and 3 bases from J, with 17 bases between. This CDR3 is 16 amino acids long. Here the CDR3 reads CASSMVRGGADTEAFF. CDR3 sequence (DNA): TGTGCCAGTAGTATGGTACGTGGAGGGGCGGACACTGAAGCTTTCTTT.

This rearrangement joins TRBV29-1 to TRBJ2-7; D assignment may be TRBD1 or TRBD2 (5 bases each). Trimming took 4 bases from V and 4 from J, leaving 11 bases between them. Germline-derived CDR1 and CDR2 are SQVTM and ANQGSEA. The CDR3 spans 12 residues. CDR3 bases: TGCAGCGTTGTGGGGACCCATTACGAGCAGTACTTC. It codes for CSVVGTHYEQYF.

J is TRBJ2-3 and V is TRBV15; no reliable D call. Germline V gene lookup returns CDR1 LNHNV and CDR2 YYDKDF (reference sequence). This CDR3 has 13 amino acids. V dropped 2 bases and J dropped 1 base, with 4 bases sitting between them. CDR3 sequence (DNA): TGTGCCACCAGCAGACTGCGCACAGATACGCAGTATTTT. Translated, it gives CATSRLRTDTQYF.

In DNA, the CDR3 is TGTGCCTGGGTCCCGCGGACTAGCGGGAGTGGGGAGCAGTACTTC. Translating it yields CAWVPRTSGSGEQYF. The chain uses TRBV30 and TRBJ2-7; 13 nucleotides line up with TRBD2. The V gene's germline CDR1 is GTSNPN and CDR2 SVGIG (reference sequence). This CDR3 is 15 amino acids long. V lost 5 bases, J lost 7 bases, and 11 bases stayed unmatched.

Comment on this clone: It may be a read error: a sequence one base away is much more abundant. The genes are TRBV11-2 and TRBJ2-7; D unclear. There are 11 residues in the CDR3. The germline gives CDR1 SGHAT, CDR2 FQNNGV. The V end was cut by 3 bases, the J end by 0 bases, with 0 bases between. The CDR3 is CASSFSYEQYF. CDR3 nucleotides: TGTGCCAGCAGCTTCTCCTACGAGCAGTACTTC.

The chain recombines TRBV7-9 with TRBJ2-5; D not certain. Trimming pared 0 bases from V and 2 bases from J, leaving 7 bases between. Per the germline V gene, CDR1 is SEHNR and CDR2 is FQNEAQ (reference sequence). The CDR3 consists of 14 residues. CDR3 sequence reads: CASSLAALQETQYF. The CDR3 coding sequence is TGTGCCAGCAGCTTAGCCGCGCTACAAGAGACCCAGTACTTC. Full variable domain (remainder filled in from reference TRBV7-9 and TRBJ2-5): DTGVSQNPRHKITKRGQNVTFRCDPISEHNRLYWYRQTLGQGPEFLTYFQNEAQLEKSRLLSDRFSAERPKGSFSTLEIQRTEQGDSAMYLCASSLAALQETQYFGPGTRLLVL.

The genes are TRBV5-1 and TRBJ2-7; 7 bases align to TRBD1. The J segment lost 5 bases and the V segment lost 4 bases, leaving 9 bases of the junction unmatched. Germline-derived CDR1 and CDR2 are SGHRS and YFSETQ. CDR3 length equals 14 residues. Here the CDR3 reads CASSRPTGLDEQYF. The CDR3 bases are TGCGCCAGCAGCCGACCGACAGGGTTGGACGAGCAGTACTTC.

This chain uses TRBV11-2 with TRBJ2-2; D remains ambiguous. Germline-derived CDR1 and CDR2 are SGHAT and FQNNGV. Deletions cut 6 bases from V and 0 bases from J, with 17 bases between. CDR3 length: 17 amino acids. The CDR3 protein is CASSRPLSEPNTGELFF. CDR3 DNA sequence: TGTGCCAGCAGTCGACCTCTCAGCGAACCGAACACCGGGGAGCTGTTTTTT.

The rearrangement uses TRBV27 and TRBJ1-1; perhaps TRBD1 as D (6 bases). Per the germline V gene, CDR1 is MNHEY and CDR2 is SMNVEV (reference sequence). The CDR3 runs to 15 residues. V was trimmed by 6 bases and J by 0 bases, leaving 14 bases between them. Written as DNA, the CDR3 is TGTGCCAGCAGGAAAACCGGGACAATGAACACTGAAGCTTTCTTT. Protein product: CASRKTGTMNTEAFF.

This chain uses TRBV6-6 with TRBJ2-7, with TRBD2 identical over 13 bases. This CDR3 has 15 amino acids. From germline, CDR1 is MNHNY and CDR2 SVGAGI (reference sequence). V lost 6 bases to trimming and J lost 7 bases; unmatched junction nucleotides: 9. CDR3 coding DNA: TGTGCCAGCAGCCCCGGACTAGCGGGAGCTTGGGAGCAGTACTTC. As protein: CASSPGLAGAWEQYF.

The chain employs TRBV6-5 and TRBJ1-2; 8 positions match TRBD1. Germline V gene lookup returns CDR1 MNHEY and CDR2 SVGAGI. The CDR3 is 13 residues long. With 5 bases clipped from V and 12 bases from J, the junction kept 11 bases outside the gene matches. In DNA, the CDR3 is TGTGCCAGCAGTCAGACAGGGGCGCGGGGCCACACCTTC. Translated, it gives CASSQTGARGHTF.

CDR3 amino acids: CASSRSLGEGRNEQFF. The CDR3 coding sequence is TGTGCCAGTAGTCGGAGTTTGGGGGAGGGCCGGAATGAGCAGTTCTTC. The J gene is TRBJ2-1, the V gene TRBV19; 7 nucleotides agree with TRBD2. This CDR3 has 16 amino acids. Germline CDR1 and CDR2: LNHDA and SQIVND (reference sequence). V shed 5 bases, J shed 7 bases, and the junction held 14 bases outside the gene matches.

This clone was seen more than once but under ten times. The chain links TRBV6-5 to TRBJ2-7; weak D call: TRBD2 (7 bases). Germline CDR1 reads MNHEY; CDR2 reads SVGAGI. The CDR3 has 15 residues. V was clipped by 5 bases and J by 0 bases, with 14 bases between them. CDR3 bases: TGTGCCAGCAGTATGAGCGGGACAAGCTCCTACGAGCAGTACTTC. Translating gives CASSMSGTSSYEQYF.

The V and J genes are TRBV10-3 and TRBJ1-1, with D possibly being TRBD1 (6 bases). The CDR3 spans 16 residues. Trimming stripped 3 bases from V and 5 bases from J, with 19 bases between. Per germline, CDR1 ENHRY and CDR2 SYGVKD. This chain's CDR3 is CAISDPVGAVGTEAFF. The CDR3 region has the DNA TGTGCCATCAGTGACCCCGTGGGGGCCGTGGGAACTGAAGCTTTCTTT.

The chain has TRBV6-4 and TRBJ1-1, with TRBD1 as a possible D gene (6 bases). Trimming stripped 3 bases from V and 5 bases from J, with 13 bases between. Germline loops: CDR1 MRHNA, CDR2 SNTAGT. CDR3 length: 14 amino acids. The DNA for the CDR3 is TGTGCCAGCAGTGAGACAGGCTCTCGAACTGAAGCTTTCTTT. Residues: CASSETGSRTEAFF.

This chain links TRBV19 with TRBJ2-7; D gene ambiguous. This CDR3 contains 13 residues. Trimming shortened V by 3 bases and J by 5 bases, and 11 bases separated the two germline ends. Germline V gene data show CDR1 as LNHDA and CDR2 as SQIVND (reference sequence). CDR3 nucleotide sequence: TGTGCCAGTAGTATCTCTAAGGGTGACGAGCAGTACTTC. It specifies CASSISKGDEQYF.